This T cell receptor (beta chain) comes out of a study of T cell responses to AZD1222 COVID-19 vaccine. This clone was detected only once. Its antigen is as yet unknown. Study-wide results and caveats: Females outnumbered males among donors, who were mostly white British; clonal diversity was possibly underestimated.

The method was immunoSEQ multiplex PCR; TCRdb's version includes in-frame clones alone and lacks a portion of them. The sample yields 95,000 to 100,000 clones, less than 85% seen once. V lost 2 bases and J 1 base, leaving 4 bases between the germline ends. The CDR3 contains 13 residues. CDR1 is SGHRS, CDR2 YFSETQ, per germline. The clonotype originates from an adult who received the AZD1222 COVID-19 vaccine. This rearrangement joins TRBV5-1 to TRBJ1-5; the D is unclear. Sequenced here: peripheral blood, sampled 28 days after the second AZD1222 dose. CDR3 coding DNA: TGCGCCAGCAGCTTCGGGAGCAATCAGCCCCAGCATTTT. Its translation: CASSFGSNQPQHF.